Sequencing of this T cell receptor (beta chain) was carried out in a study of follicular helper T cells after annual influenza vaccination. Overall study context: For some subjects, blood spans the 2013-2014, 2014-2015 and 2015-2016 annual vaccinations.

Overall study findings and caveats: Most later recoveries of Day 7 ICOS+CD38+ clones were ICOS-CD38- cTfh.

Time point specified: 2015-2016 season, 7 days after influenza vaccination. Per time point, roughly 40-110 mL of blood was sampled. Points on this clone: The antigen is not known.

Assay used: immunoSEQ multiplex PCR; TCRdb lists only in-frame clones, some missing. The sample has about 4,800 clones, under 85% seen once. The CDR3 covers 16 residues. CDR1 is SGHDT and CDR2 is YYEEEE in the germline V gene. Deletions cut 2 bases from V and 0 bases from J, with 12 bases between. This rearrangement joins TRBV5-6 to TRBJ1-3; the D is unclear. This receptor was taken from an adult who received the influenza vaccine. The starting material was CXCR5+ CD38- circulating T follicular helper cells from blood, obtained 7 days after influenza vaccination. Specified subset: circulating Tfh, non-naive CD4+CXCR5+PD-1+ (ICOS+CD38+ or ICOS-CD38-). The CDR3 DNA reads TGTGCCAGCAGCTTTCTCTCCGAAAACTCTGGAAACACCATATATTTT. Amino acid sequence: CASSFLSENSGNTIYF.